The 18 T cell receptor beta chains below all came from one sample that was sequenced in a study of type 1 regulatory T cells listed by TCRdb under 2021. Sequencing took place on an Illumina MiSeq. Through fastp at Q25 and MiXCR, TCRdb rebuilt clones from the public reads, retaining in-frame beta chains. All rows with the same CDR3 protein become a single entry with the most common DNA and genes. The sample data list 80,000 to 100,000 distinct CDR3 sequences, and less than 40% of these were observed just once. Jointly, the top ten make up about 2.4% of the sample. The sequenced sample was CD4+ T cells, either the whole sample or a sorted fraction (not recorded which). The receptor source for this set is a human donor in good health.

The gene calls are TRBV30 and TRBJ1-2; D may be TRBD1 (6 bases). The V gene's germline CDR1 is GTSNPN and CDR2 SVGIG (reference sequence). V dropped 2 bases and J dropped 4 bases, with 14 bases sitting between them. The CDR3 covers 14 residues. CDR3 DNA: TGTGCCTGGAGTTTTCCCAGGGGTGGCTATGGCTACACCTTC. It codes for CAWSFPRGGYGYTF.

The rearrangement joins TRBV19 to TRBJ2-3; D unresolved. This CDR3 is built from 13 residues. V lost 6 bases, J lost 3 bases, and 10 bases lay in between. Germline lookup yields CDR1 LNHDA and CDR2 SQIVND (reference sequence). CDR3 protein: CASRLPRTDTQYF. CDR3 DNA: TGTGCCAGTAGGCTTCCCCGGACAGATACGCAGTATTTT. The entire variable domain, with the rest obtained from reference TRBV19 and TRBJ2-3, is as follows: DGGITQSPKYLFRKEGQNVTLSCEQNLNHDAMYWYRQDPGQGLRLIYYSQIVNDFQKGDIAEGYSVSREKKESFPLTVTSAQKNPTAFYLCASRLPRTDTQYFGPGTRLTVL.

The sample holds a few counts of this clonotype. The chain uses TRBV10-2 and TRBJ2-1; 10 bases are a match to TRBD2. The CDR3 has 15 amino acids. With 0 bases clipped from V and 7 bases from J, the junction kept 3 bases outside the gene matches. Germline V gives CDR1 WSHSY, CDR2 SAAADI. The DNA of the CDR3 is TGCGCCAGCAGTGAGTCAAGCGGGAGGGTGAATGAGCAGTTCTTC. Protein product: CASSESSGRVNEQFF.

The rearrangement uses TRBV20-1 and TRBJ2-1, with D unresolved. Germline-derived CDR1 and CDR2 are DFQATT and SNEGSKA (reference sequence). The CDR3 runs to 13 residues. V lost 1 base to trimming and J lost 4 bases, with 8 bases between them. The CDR3 protein is CSARGEDYNEQFF. CDR3 in DNA: TGCAGTGCTAGAGGCGAAGATTACAATGAGCAGTTCTTC.

The J gene is TRBJ2-5, the V gene TRBV11-2; 8 bases are shared with TRBD2. Germline CDR1 SGHAT, CDR2 FQNNGV. The CDR3 contains 15 residues. Unmatched junction bases numbered 8, after V lost 4 bases and J lost 4 bases. CDR3 coding DNA: TGTGCCAGCAGCTCCGGACTAGCTGGCGGAGAGACCCAGTACTTC. Amino acid sequence: CASSSGLAGGETQYF.

This clonotype was seen a few times. The V gene is TRBV12-3 or TRBV12-4, the J gene TRBJ2-5; a possible D gene is TRBD2 (5 bases). CDR3 length: 13 residues. The ends were cut back, 3 bases at V and 4 bases at J, with 9 bases in the middle. CDR3 DNA sequence: TGTGCCAGCAGTTTGAGGGTCGGAGAGACCCAGTACTTC. It encodes CASSLRVGETQYF.

This sequence joins TRBV7-2 and TRBJ2-7, with D possibly being TRBD1 or TRBD2 (6 bases each). The CDR3 runs 16 residues. With 5 bases removed from V and 0 bases from J, the gap between germline ends came to 17 bases. Germline V gene lookup returns CDR1 SGHTA and CDR2 FQGNSA. The CDR3 sequence is CASSPGGAATSYEQYF. The CDR3 bases are TGTGCCAGCAGCCCCGGGGGCGCGGCGACCTCCTACGAGCAGTACTTC.

The genes are TRBV20-1 and TRBJ2-7; the D is unclear. The ends were cut back, 1 base at V and 6 bases at J, with 19 bases in the middle. Germline lookup yields CDR1 DFQATT and CDR2 SNEGSKA (reference sequence). The CDR3 totals 15 residues. CDR3 nucleotides: TGCAGTGCTAGAGGGGCGGATCGCGCGGTAGTCGAGCAGTACTTC. This gives the protein CSARGADRAVVEQYF.

The V gene is TRBV19, the J gene TRBJ2-3; D is unclear. The germline V gene encodes CDR1 LNHDA and CDR2 SQIVND (reference sequence). V was trimmed by 7 bases and J by 5 bases, leaving 10 bases between them. CDR3 size: 12 residues. CDR3 in amino acids: CASTSARDTQYF. DNA for the CDR3: TGTGCCAGTACCTCAGCGAGAGATACGCAGTATTTT.

V usage is TRBV20-1 and J usage is TRBJ1-1; the D gene is possibly TRBD1 (6 bases). This CDR3 has 14 amino acids. Germline-derived CDR1 and CDR2 are DFQATT and SNEGSKA (reference sequence). V was shortened by 4 bases and J by 2 bases, with 14 bases between the two germline ends. CDR3 DNA: TGCAGTGCTAAAAAATGGGACACCAACACTGAAGCTTTCTTT. Its translation is CSAKKWDTNTEAFF.

This chain connects TRBV28 to TRBJ2-7; the D is unclear. Germline loops: CDR1 MDHEN, CDR2 SYDVKM. Trimming cost V 8 bases and J 4 bases, with 21 bases left between them. This CDR3 contains 15 residues. The CDR3 region is CASASRGSLEYEQYF. The CDR3 DNA reads as TGTGCCAGCGCCAGCCGCGGATCCCTTGAGTACGAGCAGTACTTC.

This clonotype has only a few counts. The rearrangement links TRBV2 to TRBJ2-5; tentatively, D is TRBD1 (6 bases). V lost 3 bases, J lost 5 bases, and 10 bases lay in between. The CDR3 is made up of 13 amino acids. Germline lookup yields CDR1 SNHLY and CDR2 FYNNEI. The CDR3 region is CASSESRGETQYF. The CDR3 nucleotides read TGTGCCAGCAGTGAGAGCAGGGGCGAGACCCAGTACTTC.

This sequence joins TRBV23-1 and TRBJ2-7, with 7 positions matching TRBD2. TRBV23-1 is marked as an open reading frame, function uncertain. V shed 6 bases and J 0 bases; nucleotides not matched to a gene: 20. The CDR3 spans 19 residues. CDR3 in amino acids: CASSRPLLADLNSSYEQYF. In nucleotides, the CDR3 is TGCGCCAGCAGCAGACCCCTTCTAGCGGATTTAAACAGCTCCTACGAGCAGTACTTC.

The chain combines TRBV7-2 with TRBJ1-5; D is perhaps TRBD1 (5 bases). Germline V gene data show CDR1 as SGHTA and CDR2 as FQGNSA. V was clipped by 4 bases and J by 3 bases, with 10 bases between them. The CDR3 has 14 residues. CDR3 nucleotides: TGTGCCAGCAGCTCAGGGACCTCCAATCAGCCCCAGCATTTT. This codes for CASSSGTSNQPQHF.

This chain links TRBV10-3 with TRBJ2-1, with D possibly called TRBD1 or TRBD2 (5 bases each). The CDR3 length is 14 residues. Germline V gives CDR1 ENHRY, CDR2 SYGVKD. V was shortened by 5 bases and J by 7 bases, with 15 bases between the two germline ends. CDR3 sequence (DNA): TGTGCCATCAGTAGCCGGGACGACGGGAATGAGCAGTTCTTC. Translated, it gives CAISSRDDGNEQFF.

This clonotype turned up a few times. The chain recombines TRBV5-1 with TRBJ2-7; the D call may be TRBD1 or TRBD2 (5 bases each). Trimming stripped 0 bases from V and 2 bases from J, with 12 bases between. There are 15 residues in the CDR3. Germline V CDR1 and CDR2: SGHRS, YFSETQ. CDR3 protein: CASSLAPGRAYEQYF. The CDR3 DNA sequence: TGCGCCAGCAGCTTGGCGCCAGGGAGAGCCTACGAGCAGTACTTC.

This chain joins TRBV20-1 and TRBJ2-1; D tentatively reads TRBD1 or TRBD2 (5 bases each). Between the trimmed V and J ends, which lost 1 base and 0 bases, there was a span of 19 bases. From germline, CDR1 is DFQATT and CDR2 SNEGSKA (reference sequence). CDR3 length: 18 amino acids. The CDR3 loop is CSARGGGARVSSYNEQFF. DNA of the CDR3: TGCAGTGCTAGAGGGGGTGGGGCGCGGGTCAGCTCCTACAATGAGCAGTTCTTC.

This chain joins TRBV12-5 and TRBJ1-2; D gene ambiguous. The CDR3 runs 13 residues. V lost 3 bases to trimming and J lost 4 bases, with 9 bases between them. Germline CDR1 is LGHNT and CDR2 is FRNRAP. DNA of the CDR3: TGTGCTAGTGGTTTCTCGGGAATCTATGGCTACACCTTC. Translated, it gives CASGFSGIYGYTF.